The subject of this entry is one T cell receptor beta chain. Its specificity is unknown. Using immunoSEQ multiplex PCR, the repertoire was profiled, and TCRdb retains in-frame clones only, with some absent. The sample records some 120,000 clones, under 90% being singletons. The sample originates from a study of cytomegalovirus exposure and HLA in healthy donors. Study results and limitations: TCR clusters originating in the first cohort tended to co-occur in the 120 validation repertoires, according to a later analysis. High specificity and sensitivity for cytomegalovirus status were reported for the classifier.

Sequenced: PBMCs. The sequence was collected from a woman aged 25 to 39 in good health and CMV-seronegative.

The chain's CDR3 is CASSFGAPGEKLFF. CDR3 bases: TGCGCCAGCAGCTTTGGGGCTCCCGGTGAAAAACTGTTTTTT. The J gene is TRBJ1-4, the V gene TRBV5-1, with TRBD1 as a possible D gene (5 bases). There are 14 residues in the CDR3. Germline loops: CDR1 SGHRS, CDR2 YFSETQ. Trimming took off 2 bases at V and 7 bases at J, with 12 bases between the two ends.